The next 25 T cell receptor beta chains were all read from a single sample in a study of response to subunit inactivated influenza vaccine. TCRdb used MiXCR to reprocess the RT-PCR reads, holding one entry per CDR3 protein. The table records a few hundred thousand distinct CDR3 sequences, about 14% of them present only once. Specimen: PBMCs from blood, collected 11 to 12 days after vaccination. The receptor source for this set is a man in his fifties or sixties who received an inactivated influenza vaccine.

This clonotype was counted a few times. V usage is TRBV29-1 and J usage is TRBJ2-1; D may be TRBD1 or TRBD2 (5 bases each). The germline gives CDR1 SQVTM, CDR2 ANQGSEA. V lost 6 bases and J lost 10, with 25 bases in between. The length of the CDR3 is 15 residues. CDR3 bases: TGCAGCGTAGCCTCCGGGACCAATGCATTCAACGAGCAGTTCTTC. Encoded protein: CSVASGTNAFNEQFF.

In its sample, this clonotype was seen a few times. The genes are TRBV7-2 and TRBJ2-5; D remains ambiguous. In germline, CDR1 is SGHTA, CDR2 FQGNSA. The V gene lost 3 bases and the J gene lost 1 base, with 9 bases spanning the gap. This CDR3 region has 14 residues. The CDR3 DNA reads as TGTGCCAGCAGCTTTCCGGGCATCCAAGAGACCCAGTACTTC. This encodes CASSFPGIQETQYF.

This clonotype was counted only a few times. V and J are TRBV20-1 and TRBJ2-3; TRBD1 matches at 8 bases. V gave up 6 bases and J gave up 0 bases; unmatched junction bases: 5. Germline CDR1 is DFQATT and CDR2 is SNEGSKA (reference sequence). The CDR3 has 14 amino acids. CDR3 protein: CSAVGTGSTDTQYF. For the CDR3, the DNA is TGCAGTGCAGTCGGGACAGGAAGCACAGATACGCAGTATTTT.

The chain couples TRBV20-1 to TRBJ2-2, with a weak D call TRBD2 (5 bases). The V gene lost 0 bases and the J gene lost 7 bases, with 9 bases spanning the gap. Germline CDR1 reads DFQATT; CDR2 reads SNEGSKA (reference sequence). The CDR3 has 13 amino acids. In nucleotides, the CDR3 is TGCAGTGCTAGAGAACCGGGGATCGGGGAGCTGTTTTTT. As protein: CSAREPGIGELFF.

This clonotype was counted between two and nine times. The chain links TRBV6-2 or TRBV6-3 to TRBJ2-3; 7 positions match TRBD1. Germline V gene data show CDR1 as MNHEY and CDR2 as SVGEGT. Trimming took 0 bases from V and 2 from J; bases not matched to a gene: 5. The CDR3 extends over 16 amino acids. This chain's CDR3 is CASSYSRTGYTDTQYF. CDR3 nucleotides: TGTGCCAGCAGTTACTCAAGGACAGGATACACAGATACGCAGTATTTT.

This clonotype was counted many times. This chain uses TRBV4-1 with TRBJ2-7; D might be TRBD1 (6 bases). Germline V gives CDR1 MGHRA, CDR2 YSYEKL. This CDR3 region has 16 residues. Trimming cost V 0 bases and J 2 bases, with 14 bases left between them. As DNA, the CDR3 is TGCGCCAGCAGCCAAGAGGGGGCCAGACCCACCTACGAGCAGTACTTC. The encoded protein is CASSQEGARPTYEQYF.

V usage is TRBV7-2 and J usage is TRBJ2-3; D possibly corresponds to TRBD2 (6 bases). CDR1 is SGHTA, CDR2 FQGNSA, per germline. CDR3 length: 16 amino acids. Trimming cost V 3 bases and J 6 bases, with 19 bases left between them. CDR3 protein: CASSLGLGGARDTQYF. In DNA form, the CDR3 reads TGTGCCAGCAGCTTGGGGCTAGGCGGGGCGAGGGATACGCAGTATTTT. Full variable domain (rest looked up from reference TRBV7-2 and TRBJ2-3): GAGVSQSPSNKVTEKGKDVELRCDPISGHTALYWYRQSLGQGLEFLIYFQGNSAPDKSGLPSDRFSAERTGGSVSTLTIQRTQQEDSAVYLCASSLGLGGARDTQYFGPGTRLTVL.

This sequence joins TRBV5-1 and TRBJ2-7; 12 positions agree with TRBD1. Germline CDR1 SGHRS, CDR2 YFSETQ. The CDR3 loop spans 15 amino acids. The junction had 9 bases not matched to a gene; V was cut back by 4 bases and J by 7 bases. The CDR3 nucleotides read TGCGCCAGCAGCAGGGACAGGGGGCCCCTAAGGGAGCAGTACTTC. Translated: CASSRDRGPLREQYF. The whole variable domain, filled in from reference TRBV5-1 and TRBJ2-7, reads KAGVTQTPRYLIKTRGQQVTLSCSPISGHRSVSWYQQTPGQGLQFLFEYFSETQRNKGNFPGRFSGRQFSNSRSEMNVSTLELGDSALYLCASSRDRGPLREQYFGPGTRLTVT.

The rearrangement joins TRBV24-1 to TRBJ2-7, with D maybe TRBD1 (6 bases). The CDR3 is 13 residues long. Per germline, CDR1 KGHDR and CDR2 SFDVKD. V lost 1 base to trimming and J lost 3 bases, with 6 bases between them. The CDR3 reads CATSDFRGYEQYF. CDR3 coding DNA: TGTGCCACCAGTGATTTCAGGGGCTACGAGCAGTACTTC.

This clonotype was counted a few times. V and J are TRBV6-2 or TRBV6-3 and TRBJ2-5; D gene uncertain. CDR3 length: 12 residues. The V and J ends lost 4 bases and 5 bases respectively, with 8 bases between them. The germline gives CDR1 MNHEY, CDR2 SVGEGT. DNA for the CDR3: TGTGCCAGCAGTTCTAGGATGGAGACCCAGTACTTC. Its protein product is CASSSRMETQYF.

The rearrangement uses TRBV2 and TRBJ2-7; 12 bases fit TRBD2. CDR3 length: 17 amino acids. Germline loops: CDR1 SNHLY, CDR2 FYNNEI. Trimming took 4 bases from V and 2 from J; bases not matched to a gene: 9. The chain's CDR3 is CASSVSGRTSGTYEQYF. DNA for the CDR3: TGTGCCAGCAGTGTTAGCGGAAGGACTAGCGGGACCTACGAGCAGTACTTC. The full variable domain, with the rest looked up from reference TRBV2 and TRBJ2-7, is EPEVTQTPSHQVTQMGQEVILRCVPISNHLYFYWYRQILGQKVEFLVSFYNNEISEKSEIFDDQFSVERPDGSNFTLKIRSTKLEDSAMYFCASSVSGRTSGTYEQYFGPGTRLTVT.

This clonotype was seen ten or more times. The chain carries TRBV5-1 and TRBJ2-7, with D perhaps TRBD1 (6 bases). Germline-derived CDR1 and CDR2 are SGHRS and YFSETQ. Trimming pared 3 bases from V and 0 bases from J, leaving 10 bases between. The CDR3 sequence is 14 residues long. The CDR3 loop reads CASSSDRSSYEQYF. CDR3 sequence (DNA): TGCGCCAGCAGCTCGGACAGATCCTCCTACGAGCAGTACTTC.

The CDR3 nucleotides are TGTGCCAGCAGTTACGGGGGGGGCTTTAGATCCTACAATGAGCAGTTCTTC. As protein: CASSYGGGFRSYNEQFF. The chain recombines TRBV6-5 with TRBJ2-1; D is perhaps TRBD2 (7 bases). The V and J ends lost 2 bases and 1 base respectively, with 15 bases between them. From germline, CDR1 is MNHEY and CDR2 SVGAGI. The CDR3 has 17 amino acids.

This clonotype has a handful of counts. Mismatch with germline at one junction end may stem from a read error. The chain's CDR3 is CASSEPTGSNYHEQFF. The DNA for the CDR3 is TGTGCCAGCAGTGAACCGACCGGGAGCAACTACCATGAGCAGTTCTTC. The V gene is TRBV25-1, the J gene TRBJ2-1, with a weak D call TRBD2 (6 bases). Germline lookup yields CDR1 MGHDK and CDR2 SYGVNS. The CDR3 is 16 residues long. Drawing the rest from reference TRBV25-1 and TRBJ2-1, the complete variable domain is EADIYQTPRYLVIGTGKKITLECSQTMGHDKMYWYQQDPGMELHLIHYSYGVNSTEKGDLSSESTVSRIRTEHFPLTLESARPSHTSQYLCASSEPTGSNYHEQFFGPGTRLTVL.

This clonotype appeared a few times. The rearrangement uses TRBV10-3 and TRBJ2-1, with TRBD1 matching 7 bases. The CDR3 loop spans 13 amino acids. Per germline, CDR1 ENHRY and CDR2 SYGVKD. J was trimmed by 7 bases and V by 10 bases; bases with no gene match: 10. The CDR3 DNA is TGTGCCACCACAGGACAGGAGCTAAATGAGCAGTTCTTC. It is translated as CATTGQELNEQFF.

This clonotype occurred a few times. This chain uses TRBV20-1 with TRBJ2-1; 7 bases fit TRBD2. The germline gives CDR1 DFQATT, CDR2 SNEGSKA (reference sequence). With 5 bases clipped from V and 8 bases from J, the junction kept 9 bases outside the gene matches. This CDR3 is built from 13 residues. CDR3 residues: CSAFSGSRYEQFF. CDR3 DNA sequence: TGCAGTGCTTTTAGCGGGTCACGGTATGAGCAGTTCTTC.

This clonotype was counted between two and nine times. The chain is built from TRBV15 and TRBJ1-3; no definite D call. The germline V and J ends were trimmed by 0 bases and 4 bases, with 10 bases remaining between them. CDR1 and CDR2 from the germline V gene are LNHNV and YYDKDF (reference sequence). The CDR3 has 15 residues. The chain's CDR3 is CATSRDGRHGNTIYF. The CDR3 coding sequence is TGTGCCACCAGCAGAGATGGGCGACACGGAAACACCATATATTTT.

The chain uses TRBV7-3 and TRBJ2-5; perhaps TRBD1 as D (5 bases). Germline V gene sequence: CDR1 SGHTA, CDR2 FQGTGA. The CDR3 is 14 amino acids. V was clipped by 5 bases and J by 5 bases, with 15 bases between them. CDR3 amino acids: CASSPAGSRETQYF. In nucleotides, the CDR3 is TGTGCCAGCAGCCCGGCAGGGTCTCGGGAGACCCAGTACTTC.

The chain has TRBV7-9 and TRBJ2-1; D ambiguous. CDR1 and CDR2 from the germline V gene are SEHNR and FQNEAQ (reference sequence). V was trimmed by 5 bases and J by 5 bases, leaving 13 bases between them. CDR3 length equals 14 residues. In DNA form, the CDR3 reads TGTGCCAGCAGCCTTGGCCCTCGCGACAATGAGCAGTTCTTC. Its translation is CASSLGPRDNEQFF. The entire variable domain, with the rest obtained from reference TRBV7-9 and TRBJ2-1, is as follows: DTGVSQNPRHKITKRGQNVTFRCDPISEHNRLYWYRQTLGQGPEFLTYFQNEAQLEKSRLLSDRFSAERPKGSFSTLEIQRTEQGDSAMYLCASSLGPRDNEQFFGPGTRLTVL.

This clonotype has a count of ten or more. The rearrangement links TRBV28 to TRBJ2-3; tentative D call: TRBD2 (7 bases). From germline, CDR1 is MDHEN and CDR2 SYDVKM. The CDR3 runs 17 residues. Trimming left V 4 bases short and J 7 bases short, with 24 bases between. This CDR3 is CASSYILRGAAGYTQYF. The DNA of the CDR3 is TGTGCCAGCAGTTATATTCTACGGGGGGCCGCGGGGTATACGCAGTATTTT. The whole variable domain, filled in from reference TRBV28 and TRBJ2-3, reads DVKVTQSSRYLVKRTGEKVFLECVQDMDHENMFWYRQDPGLGLRLIYFSYDVKMKEKGDIPEGYSVSREKKERFSLILESASTNQTSMYLCASSYILRGAAGYTQYFGPGTRLTVL.

The chain couples TRBV20-1 to TRBJ1-1, with TRBD1 as a possible D gene (5 bases). The CDR3 has 15 amino acids. V was trimmed by 1 base and J by 2 bases, leaving 14 bases between them. Per the germline V gene, CDR1 is DFQATT and CDR2 is SNEGSKA (reference sequence). In DNA form, the CDR3 reads TGCAGTGCTAGAGGAGAGAAAGGGGTTAACACTGAAGCTTTCTTT. Protein sequence: CSARGEKGVNTEAFF.

This clonotype was detected many times. The DNA is left out, because the CDR3 cannot be placed on it with certainty; the CDR3 is given as TCRdb lists it. This chain connects TRBV5-6 to TRBJ2-5; whether TRBD2, the table's D call, matches the DNA was not checked. CDR1 SGHDT and CDR2 YYEEEE come from the germline V gene. The CDR3 is 15 amino acids in total, end residues counted. The CDR3 loop is CASSFLWTSEETQYF.

This clonotype was recorded many times. The chain is built from TRBV7-2 and TRBJ1-5, with unresolved D. V lost 1 base, J lost 1 base, and 5 bases lay in between. The CDR3 extends over 14 amino acids. Per germline, CDR1 SGHTA and CDR2 FQGNSA. CDR3 region: CASSLGVSNQPQHF. The CDR3 nucleotides read TGTGCCAGCAGCTTAGGTGTCAGCAATCAGCCCCAGCATTTT.

V is TRBV11-3 and J is TRBJ2-1; 9 nucleotides agree with TRBD2. Germline values: CDR1 SGHNT, CDR2 YENEEA. The CDR3 consists of 16 residues. With V trimmed by 0 bases and J by 9 bases, 9 bases remained unmatched. The CDR3 DNA follows: TGTGCCAGCAGCTTAGAAGGTAGCGGGAGATTAGTTGAGCAGTTCTTC. Protein: CASSLEGSGRLVEQFF.

The V gene is TRBV7-9, the J gene TRBJ2-1, with unresolved D. The CDR3 contains 14 residues. The V end lost 1 base, the J end lost 4 bases, and 8 bases lay between the germline ends. Germline V gives CDR1 SEHNR, CDR2 FQNEAQ (reference sequence). The CDR3 sequence is CASSLGAAYNEQFF. Here the CDR3 DNA reads TGTGCCAGCAGCTTAGGGGCAGCGTACAATGAGCAGTTCTTC.